This TCR beta chain was captured by sequencing in a study of glioma-infiltrating T cells. CDR3 length equals 15 residues. J lost 5 bases, V lost 5 bases, and 10 bases had no gene match. CDR1 is SEHNR, CDR2 FQNEAQ, per germline (reference sequence). Amplification of TCR alpha and beta CDR3 regions from RNA used iRepertoire nested multiplex PCR. One entry per CDR3 protein, called by TCRdb with MiXCR from the multiplex PCR reads. There are roughly 350,000 distinct CDR3 sequences in the sample; 41% occur only once, and 12% lies in the top ten. This clonotype has more than one count but fewer than ten. This TCR was recovered from a human donor with low-grade glioma or glioblastoma, undergoing nonglioma brain surgery, or in good health (not recorded which). The material sequenced was glioma tissue, nonneoplastic brain tissue, or PBMCs (not recorded which). The gene calls are TRBV7-9 and TRBJ2-7; 9 bases match TRBD1. As DNA, the CDR3 is TGTGCCAGCAGCACCTCTACAGGGGGCAGGAACGAGCAGTACTTC. It specifies CASSTSTGGRNEQYF.